This T cell receptor beta chain was sequenced during a study of human T cells and chemical hapten exposure. Documented time point: pre-sensitization, week 0. Indicated treatment: therapeutic diphenylcyclopropenone sensitization with weekly scalp DPC. CDR3 length: 17 amino acids. V lost 0 bases to trimming and J lost 5 bases; unmatched junction nucleotides: 9. CDR1 is LGHNA, CDR2 YSLEER, per germline. TCRdb redid the calling of the RACE reads with MiXCR, one entry per CDR3 protein. The table has about 120,000 distinct CDR3 sequences, about 13% seen once. This clonotype came up a few times. This chain joins TRBV4-3 and TRBJ2-3, with TRBD2 identical over 9 bases. The receptor's source is a woman aged 18-30 years with alopecia areata. Some clones in this sample may be carry-over from other donors' samples. The specimen was whole blood, collected in connection with sensitization to the hapten diphenylcyclopropenone (DPC). This CDR3 is CASSQDPGGGAVDTQYF. CDR3 sequence (DNA): TGCGCCAGCAGCCAAGACCCAGGCGGGGGGGCCGTAGATACGCAGTATTTT.